These T cell receptor beta chains were read from a single sample in a study of blood T cell repertoires in COVID-19. Repertoires were generated with immunoSEQ multiplex PCR, while TCRdb's copy carries only in-frame clones and drops some. The sample has approximately 300,000 clones; approximately 89% are singletons. What was sequenced was peripheral blood. These receptors were taken from a woman aged 25-40 years with COVID-19, enrolled during active disease. Both conserved end residues are part of each CDR3. Fields, in order: D gene, CDR3 length, V gene, clone size, J gene, CDR3 DNA, CDR3 protein. A D gene is named only where the DNA matches it firmly. Where a row states a size, it is once, few, many or the class of an expanded clone; other rows omit it.

>NA|13|TRBV3-1/TRBV3-2|NA|TRBJ2-1
TGTGCCAGCAGTACGGGGGGCTTCAATGAGCAGTTCTTC
CASSTGGFNEQFF
>TRBD1|15|TRBV2|NA|TRBJ1-4
TGTGCCAGCAGGGAGACAGGGGGTGCTAATGAAAAACTGTTTTTT
CASRETGGANEKLFF
>NA|16|TRBV4-2|NA|TRBJ1-4
TGTGCCAGCAGCCAAGGTCGACAGACGGATTGGGAAAAACTGTTTTTT
CASSQGRQTDWEKLFF
>NA|13|TRBV5-8|NA|TRBJ1-5
TGTGCCAGCAGCTTGGAGCGTCAACAGCCCCAGCATTTT
CASSLERQQPQHF
>TRBD1|14|TRBV11-3|NA|TRBJ1-1
TGTGCCAGCAGCTCCGGACAGGTGGACACTGAAGCTTTCTTT
CASSSGQVDTEAFF
>NA|15|TRBV6-5|NA|TRBJ1-1
TGTGCCAGCACCCCACAACGACTTTTGAACACTGAAGCTTTCTTT
CASTPQRLLNTEAFF
>TRBD2|19|TRBV3-1/TRBV3-2|NA|TRBJ2-1
TGTGCCAGCAGCCAAGGACTAGCGGGGGCCGTTAGATCCTACAATGAGCAGTTCTTC
CASSQGLAGAVRSYNEQFF
>TRBD1|14|TRBV13|NA|TRBJ1-6
TGTGCCAGCAGCCAGGGACAGGGGAGTTCACCCCTCCACTTT
CASSQGQGSSPLHF
>NA|12|TRBV5-4|NA|TRBJ1-1
TGTGCCAGCAGCTTGAGTAGGGGAGGAGCTTTCTTT
CASSLSRGGAFF
>NA|17|TRBV3-1/TRBV3-2|NA|TRBJ1-6
TGTGCCAGCAGCCCGAAGACAGCTAGCTCCTATAATTCACCCCTCCACTTT
CASSPKTASSYNSPLHF
>NA|14|TRBV5-1|NA|TRBJ2-3
TGCGCCAGCAGCCAAAGGGGCGGCATGGATACGCAGTATTTT
CASSQRGGMDTQYF
>NA|13|TRBV6-5|NA|TRBJ1-2
TGTGCCAGCCGTAGCGACGGGAACTATGGCTACACCTTC
CASRSDGNYGYTF
>NA|12|TRBV29-1|NA|TRBJ1-1
TGCAGCGTTGAGGACGGGGTTACTGAAGCTTTCTTT
CSVEDGVTEAFF
>TRBD1|16|TRBV18|NA|TRBJ2-2
TGTGCCAGCTCCCCCTCGGGGACAGGGGCAACCGGGGAGCTGTTTTTT
CASSPSGTGATGELFF
>TRBD1|11|TRBV29-1|once|TRBJ1-2
TGCAGCGTCAACAGGGGTTATGGCTACACCTTC
CSVNRGYGYTF
>TRBD2|18|TRBV4-3|NA|TRBJ2-2
TGCGCCAGCAGCCAAGACGCTAGCGGGGATTTGAGGACCGGGGAGCTGTTTTTT
CASSQDASGDLRTGELFF
>NA|14|TRBV10-3|NA|TRBJ2-5
TGTGCCATCAGAGCACGGGTTGACCAAGAGACCCAGTACTTC
CAIRARVDQETQYF
>NA|12|TRBV30|NA|TRBJ2-1
TGTGCCTGGAGACCCAGCGGAGGTAATCAGTTCTTC
CAWRPSGGNQFF
>TRBD1|15|TRBV2|NA|TRBJ1-4
TGTGCCAGCAGGGAGCGACAGGGTCAGAATGAAAAACTGTTTTTT
CASRERQGQNEKLFF
>TRBD1|17|TRBV18|NA|TRBJ1-3
TGTGCCAGCTCACCCATCTCCGGGACAGCCTCTGGAAACACCATATATTTT
CASSPISGTASGNTIYF
>NA|16|TRBV5-4|NA|TRBJ1-1
TGTGCCAGCAGCCTGGGAGCAGGGGTTGAGAACACTGAAGCTTTCTTT
CASSLGAGVENTEAFF
>NA|12|TRBV28|few|TRBJ1-5
TGTGCCAGCAGTTTAAGGGGCCAGCCCCAGCATTTT
CASSLRGQPQHF
>NA|16|TRBV7-9|NA|TRBJ2-5
TGTGCCAGCAGCTTAGCGATGGGAGGTTTCCAAGAGACCCAGTACTTC
CASSLAMGGFQETQYF
>TRBD1|15|TRBV4-1|NA|TRBJ2-7
TGCGCCAGCAGCCAGGGACAGGGGTCTTCCTACGAGCAGTACTTC
CASSQGQGSSYEQYF
>NA|11|TRBV2|NA|TRBJ2-7
TGTGCCAGCAGTGCAATTTACGAGCAGTACTTC
CASSAIYEQYF
>TRBD2|18|TRBV29-1|NA|TRBJ2-3
TGCAGCGTTGACTCTGGACTAGCGGGGGCCCAATTCACAGATACGCAGTATTTT
CSVDSGLAGAQFTDTQYF
>TRBD1|12|TRBV24-1|NA|TRBJ1-2
TGTGCCACCAGGGACAGGGGCTATGGCTACACCTTC
CATRDRGYGYTF
>TRBD1|14|TRBV5-1|NA|TRBJ1-1
TGCGCCAGCAGCCTAGGACAGGGGTACACTGAAGCTTTCTTT
CASSLGQGYTEAFF
>NA|13|TRBV25-1|NA|TRBJ1-1
TGTGCCAGCAGTGAATTTCAGTACACTGAAGCTTTCTTT
CASSEFQYTEAFF
>NA|13|TRBV6-5|NA|TRBJ1-6
TGTGCCAGCAGTTACGGGCCAAGGTCACCCCTCCACTTT
CASSYGPRSPLHF
>NA|14|TRBV27|NA|TRBJ2-2
TGTGCCAGCTCCCAATCAGGGTCTACCGGGGAGCTGTTTTTT
CASSQSGSTGELFF
>NA|14|TRBV27|NA|TRBJ2-1
TGTGCCAGCAGTTTATACCCCCCTAGTTCTGAGCAGTTCTTC
CASSLYPPSSEQFF
>NA|15|TRBV24-1|NA|TRBJ1-4
TGTGCCACCAGTGATTCCAGGGGAGCCGGTGAAAAACTGTTTTTT
CATSDSRGAGEKLFF
>TRBD1|14|TRBV4-3|NA|TRBJ1-1
TGCGCCAGCAGCCAAGACCAGGGGGGAACTGAAGCTTTCTTT
CASSQDQGGTEAFF
>NA|15|TRBV29-1|NA|TRBJ1-3
TGCAGCGTTCGTACAGGGAGCGACTATGGAAACACCATATATTTT
CSVRTGSDYGNTIYF
>NA|14|TRBV24-1|NA|TRBJ2-2
TGTGCCACCAGTGATTTAATGGCCACCGGGGAGCTGTTTTTT
CATSDLMATGELFF
>TRBD1|15|TRBV5-6|NA|TRBJ2-3
TGTGCCAGCAGCGGACCCGGGACAGGGGGTGATACGCAGTATTTT
CASSGPGTGGDTQYF
>TRBD1|14|TRBV28|once|TRBJ1-5
TGTGCCAGCAGAGGGACAGGGCTCAATCAGCCCCAGCATTTT
CASRGTGLNQPQHF
>NA|14|TRBV2|NA|TRBJ1-5
TGTGCCAGCAGTGCCCGGACAGAAGATCAGCCCCAGCATTTT
CASSARTEDQPQHF
>NA|16|TRBV9|NA|TRBJ1-4
TGTGCCAGCAGCCCCCCCAGAAAAGGGGGTAATGAAAAACTGTTTTTT
CASSPPRKGGNEKLFF
>NA|14|TRBV2|NA|TRBJ1-5
TGTGCCAGCAGCACAGGAGTTCCCAATCAGCCCCAGCATTTT
CASSTGVPNQPQHF
>TRBD2|14|TRBV15|NA|TRBJ2-1
TGTGCCACCAGCCTGGAAACTAGCGGGGTTGAGCAGTTCTTC
CATSLETSGVEQFF
>NA|13|TRBV6-5|NA|TRBJ1-1
TGTGCCAGCAGGCTAGACAGGATTACTGAAGCTTTCTTT
CASRLDRITEAFF
>NA|13|TRBV5-1|NA|TRBJ1-4
TGCGCCAGCAGCTTGGCTCGCTACGAAAAACTGTTTTTT
CASSLARYEKLFF
>NA|14|TRBV11-1|NA|TRBJ1-2
TGTGCCAGCAGCCCGACAGGACATAACTATGGCTACACCTTC
CASSPTGHNYGYTF
>TRBD2|14|TRBV2|few|TRBJ2-1
TGTGCCAGCAGGTCGGGGGGGTCCTACAATGAGCAGTTCTTC
CASRSGGSYNEQFF
>NA|13|TRBV27|NA|TRBJ1-6
TGTGCCAGCAGTTTCGGGCTGGGGGGACCCCTCCACTTT
CASSFGLGGPLHF
>NA|14|TRBV5-1|NA|TRBJ2-2
TGCGCCAGCAGCTTGCTCCCGAACACCGGGGAGCTGTTTTTT
CASSLLPNTGELFF
>NA|14|TRBV25-1|NA|TRBJ1-1
TGTGCCAGCATCCAAATTATACGGGGGTCTGAAGCTTTCTTT
CASIQIIRGSEAFF
>TRBD2|16|TRBV2|NA|TRBJ2-3
TGTGCCAGCAGTGAAGCTCGGGGACTAGGCACAGATACGCAGTATTTT
CASSEARGLGTDTQYF
>TRBD1|14|TRBV5-4|NA|TRBJ2-7
TGTGCCAGCAGCTTGTATACAGGGGTCTACGAGCAGTACTTC
CASSLYTGVYEQYF
>NA|17|TRBV21-1|NA|TRBJ2-5
TGTGCCAGCAGCAAGCTTGGTAGGGAGGCACCGGTGGAGACCCAGTACTTC
CASSKLGREAPVETQYF
>NA|15|TRBV19|NA|TRBJ1-2
TGTGCCAGTAGTACTCTCCCTCCATCGGTATATGGCTACACCTTC
CASSTLPPSVYGYTF
>NA|13|TRBV19|NA|TRBJ1-5
TGTGCCAGTAGTAGTACAGGGAATCAGCCCCAGCATTTT
CASSSTGNQPQHF
>TRBD2|12|TRBV6-5|NA|TRBJ2-7
TGTGCCAGCAGCTTGACTAGCCACGAGCAGTACTTC
CASSLTSHEQYF
>TRBD1|15|TRBV5-5|once|TRBJ1-6
TGTGCCAGCAGCTCAACAGGGGGCGGCAATTCACCCCTCCACTTT
CASSSTGGGNSPLHF
>NA|14|TRBV25-1|NA|TRBJ1-1
TGTGCCAGCGGGGGGAGAGGAGTGAACACTGAAGCTTTCTTT
CASGGRGVNTEAFF